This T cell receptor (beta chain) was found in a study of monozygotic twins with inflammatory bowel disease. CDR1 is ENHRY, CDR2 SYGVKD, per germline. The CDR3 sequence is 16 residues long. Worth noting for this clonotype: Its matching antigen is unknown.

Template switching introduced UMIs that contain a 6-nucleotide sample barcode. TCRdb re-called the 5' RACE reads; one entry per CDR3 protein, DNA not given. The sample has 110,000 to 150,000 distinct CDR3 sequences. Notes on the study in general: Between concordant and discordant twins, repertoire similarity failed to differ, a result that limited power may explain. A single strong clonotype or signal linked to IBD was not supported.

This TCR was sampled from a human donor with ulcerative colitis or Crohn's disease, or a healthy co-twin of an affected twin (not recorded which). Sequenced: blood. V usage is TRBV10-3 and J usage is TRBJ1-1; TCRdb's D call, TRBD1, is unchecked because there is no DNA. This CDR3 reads CAISVARDGVNTEAFF.